This section outlines one T cell receptor beta chain sequence together with its context. Its antigen is undetermined. Combining a sample-barcoded 5' primer with a J-beta primer mix, a second PCR ran for about 7 to 12 cycles. Using its own MiXCR run on the 5' RACE reads, TCRdb lists one record per CDR3 protein. The sample yields around 600,000 distinct CDR3 sequences, around 48% seen once. The data derive from a study of blood T cells in healthy people across ages. Study-wide results and limits: As age increased, TCR beta diversity per million T cells fell in a roughly linear fashion. Not knowing donor CMV status may have confounded expanded clonotype changes.

The CDR3 sequence is 14 residues long. Losses at the gene ends were 6 bases for V and 13 bases for J; bases not matched to a gene: 9. Germline-derived CDR1 and CDR2 are MDHEN and SYDVKM. This rearrangement joins TRBV28 to TRBJ2-1, with 13 bases that match TRBD2. The source of this sequence is an elderly man in good health. Sample: blood. The CDR3 is CASSPSGTSGNQFF. The DNA for the CDR3 is TGTGCCAGCAGCCCCAGCGGGACTAGCGGGAATCAGTTCTTC.